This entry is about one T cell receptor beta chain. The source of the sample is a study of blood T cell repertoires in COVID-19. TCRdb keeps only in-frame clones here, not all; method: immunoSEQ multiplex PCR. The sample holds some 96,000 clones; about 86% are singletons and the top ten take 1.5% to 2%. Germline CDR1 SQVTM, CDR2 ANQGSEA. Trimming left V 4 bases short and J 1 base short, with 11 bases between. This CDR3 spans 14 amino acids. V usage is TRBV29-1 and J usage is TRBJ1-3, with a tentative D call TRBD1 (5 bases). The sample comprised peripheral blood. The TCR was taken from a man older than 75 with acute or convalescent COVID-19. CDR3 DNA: TGCAGCGTTGTCGAGGGACTGTCTGGAAACACCATATATTTT. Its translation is CSVVEGLSGNTIYF.